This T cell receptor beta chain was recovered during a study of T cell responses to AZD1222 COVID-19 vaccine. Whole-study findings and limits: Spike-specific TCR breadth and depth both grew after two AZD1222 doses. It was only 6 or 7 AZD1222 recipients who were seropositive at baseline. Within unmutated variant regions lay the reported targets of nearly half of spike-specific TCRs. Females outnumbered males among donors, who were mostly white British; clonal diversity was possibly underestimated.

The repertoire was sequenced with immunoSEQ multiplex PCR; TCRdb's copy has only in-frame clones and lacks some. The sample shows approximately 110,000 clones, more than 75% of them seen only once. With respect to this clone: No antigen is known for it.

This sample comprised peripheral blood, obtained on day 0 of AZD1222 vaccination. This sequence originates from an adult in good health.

The CDR3: CASRARDFYF. The CDR3 nucleotides are TGTGCCAGCAGGGCACGCGACTTTTACTTC. V and J are TRBV6-5 and TRBJ2-7; no definite D call. The CDR3 is made up of 10 amino acids. Germline CDR1 MNHEY, CDR2 SVGAGI. The germline V and J ends were trimmed by 6 bases and 13 bases, with 13 bases remaining between them.